These 29 T cell receptor beta chains came from one sample sequenced in a study of blood T cell repertoires in COVID-19. Clones were read by immunoSEQ multiplex PCR, and TCRdb kept only the in-frame ones, dropping some. The sample holds around 89,000 clones, approximately 89% seen once. The specimen was peripheral blood. These receptors all come from a man in his sixties with acute or convalescent COVID-19.

The V call is TRBV3-1 (or the pseudogene TRBV3-2), the J call TRBJ2-3; the D gene is possibly TRBD2 (6 bases). Germline CDR1 LGHDT, CDR2 YNNKEL (reference sequence). The CDR3 is made up of 15 amino acids. The germline V and J ends were trimmed by 2 bases and 2 bases, with 11 bases remaining between them. The CDR3 region is CASSQWDSLTDTQYF. In DNA, the CDR3 is TGTGCCAGCAGCCAATGGGACTCCCTCACAGATACGCAGTATTTT.

This chain connects TRBV27 to TRBJ2-7; 8 nucleotides match TRBD2. Germline V gene lookup returns CDR1 MNHEY and CDR2 SMNVEV (reference sequence). The CDR3 length is 15 residues. V was clipped by 2 bases and J by 5 bases; unmatched bases: 8. The CDR3 is CASSLGGTRIHEQYF. CDR3 nucleotides: TGTGCCAGCAGTTTAGGGGGGACTAGGATCCACGAGCAGTACTTC.

The V call is TRBV7-9, the J call TRBJ2-2; 10 nucleotides line up with TRBD2. Germline loops: CDR1 SEHNR, CDR2 FQNEAQ (reference sequence). The length of the CDR3 is 19 residues. J lost 0 bases, V lost 11 bases, and 18 bases had no gene match. In DNA, the CDR3 is TGTGCCTGCGCCAGTCCTAATAGCGGGGGGATTCCGAACACCGGGGAGCTGTTTTTT. This sequence encodes CACASPNSGGIPNTGELFF.

V usage is TRBV6-1 and J usage is TRBJ1-1; TRBD1 is a possible D gene (5 bases). The CDR3 loop spans 16 amino acids. The germline CDR1 and CDR2 sequences are MNHNS and SASEGT. V shed 2 bases and J shed 0 bases, with 13 bases lying between them. The CDR3 is CASSEYVGLLNTEAFF. The CDR3 region has the DNA TGTGCCAGCAGTGAATACGTGGGGCTACTGAACACTGAAGCTTTCTTT.

This clone was seen more than once but under ten times. J is TRBJ1-1 and V is TRBV10-1, with TRBD1 matching 7 bases. The germline gives CDR1 WNHNN, CDR2 SYGVQD (reference sequence). V was clipped by 4 bases and J by 3 bases; unmatched bases: 5. CDR3 length: 14 amino acids. CDR3 DNA: TGCGCCAGCAGTGGTAGGGGGCCGGACACTGAAGCTTTCTTT. It yields the protein CASSGRGPDTEAFF.

The chain links TRBV7-8 to TRBJ1-4; 12 positions match TRBD1. From germline, CDR1 is SGHVS and CDR2 FQNEAQ. The CDR3 length is 15 residues. V was pared by 5 bases and J by 7 bases, with 5 bases of the junction left unmatched. The CDR3 DNA reads TGTGCCAGCAGCGGGACAGGGGGCGATGGTGAAAAACTGTTTTTT. Protein sequence: CASSGTGGDGEKLFF.

This rearrangement joins TRBV4-2 to TRBJ2-1; TRBD2 matches 9 bases. The CDR3 covers 16 residues. Trimming took 0 bases from V and 8 from J; bases not matched to a gene: 8. Germline V gene data show CDR1 as LGHNA and CDR2 as YNFKEQ. CDR3 amino acids: CASSQEGRGGLDEQFF. The CDR3 DNA follows: TGTGCCAGCAGCCAAGAAGGGCGGGGGGGCCTCGATGAGCAGTTCTTC.

The chain uses TRBV3-1 (or the pseudogene TRBV3-2) and TRBJ1-3, with 8 bases identical to TRBD1. Per the germline V gene, CDR1 is LGHDT and CDR2 is YNNKEL (reference sequence). This CDR3 spans 15 amino acids. V was pared by 4 bases and J by 0 bases, with 2 bases of the junction left unmatched. The CDR3 spells CASSRGTGSGNTIYF. The CDR3 DNA reads as TGTGCCAGCAGCCGCGGGACAGGCTCTGGAAACACCATATATTTT.

The genes are TRBV6-5 and TRBJ1-3, with D perhaps matching TRBD1 (5 bases). Looked up from germline, CDR1 is MNHEY and CDR2 is SVGAGI. V was pared by 5 bases and J by 4 bases, with 15 bases between. CDR3 length: 15 amino acids. The CDR3 sequence: CASSPAPGPGNTIYF. For the CDR3, the DNA is TGTGCCAGCAGTCCCGCACCAGGGCCCGGAAACACCATATATTTT.

The chain joins TRBV5-6 to TRBJ2-3; 9 bases align to TRBD1. CDR3 length: 16 amino acids. V lost 0 bases, J lost 5 bases, and 7 bases stayed unmatched. Germline CDR1 is SGHDT and CDR2 is YYEEEE. CDR3: CASSLDRGRWGDTQYF. CDR3 nucleotide sequence: TGTGCCAGCAGCTTGGACAGGGGGCGTTGGGGAGATACGCAGTATTTT.

This chain uses TRBV5-1 with TRBJ1-1, with 9 bases that match TRBD1. CDR3 length equals 15 residues. V gave up 2 bases and J gave up 1 base; unmatched junction bases: 3. The germline CDR1 and CDR2 sequences are SGHRS and YFSETQ. The CDR3 nucleotides are TGCGCCAGCAGCTTACCGGGACAGGGGAACACTGAAGCTTTCTTT. Its translation is CASSLPGQGNTEAFF.

V and J are TRBV29-1 and TRBJ2-7, with D possibly TRBD2 on 5 matching bases. Per the germline V gene, CDR1 is SQVTM and CDR2 is ANQGSEA. Trimming removed 6 bases from V and 4 bases from J, with 10 bases in between. This CDR3 has 11 amino acids. CDR3 DNA sequence: TGCAGCGTCGGGGAAGTGTACGAGCAGTACTTC. It codes for CSVGEVYEQYF.

This clone showed up just once. This chain connects TRBV5-5 to TRBJ2-7; maybe TRBD1 (6 bases). The V and J ends lost 3 bases and 2 bases respectively, with 15 bases between them. The CDR3 has 15 residues. Germline CDR1 is SGHKS and CDR2 is YYEKEE (reference sequence). The CDR3 nucleotides read TGTGCCAGCAGCTATCAACGGACAGAGGCCTACGAGCAGTACTTC. This codes for CASSYQRTEAYEQYF.

This clone was seen a handful of times. The chain couples TRBV4-1 to TRBJ1-2, with D maybe TRBD1 (5 bases). Trimming removed 0 bases at V and 6 bases at J, with 11 bases between. CDR3 size: 14 residues. Per the germline V gene, CDR1 is MGHRA and CDR2 is YSYEKL. The CDR3 sequence: CASSQDRGAHGYTF. In DNA form, the CDR3 reads TGCGCCAGCAGCCAAGATCGCGGGGCGCATGGCTACACCTTC.

The chain is built from TRBV7-9 and TRBJ2-5; D possibly corresponds to TRBD2 (5 bases). V was shortened by 2 bases and J by 5 bases, with 15 bases between the two germline ends. The germline V gene has CDR1 SEHNR and CDR2 FQNEAQ (reference sequence). The CDR3 has 15 amino acids. The CDR3 here is CASSLWVGGMETQYF. The CDR3 nucleotides read TGTGCCAGCAGCTTATGGGTAGGAGGCATGGAGACCCAGTACTTC.

This chain links TRBV5-1 with TRBJ2-7; 9 positions agree with TRBD2. Germline V lookup: CDR1 SGHRS, CDR2 YFSETQ. Trimming took 3 bases from V and 4 from J; bases not matched to a gene: 17. The CDR3 is 18 amino acids. The CDR3 loop reads CASSSDLSGSTVTYEQYF. The CDR3, as DNA: TGCGCCAGCAGCTCAGACCTTAGCGGGAGTACAGTTACTTACGAGCAGTACTTC.

V gene TRBV9 combines with J gene TRBJ1-2; 7 nucleotides align to TRBD1. This CDR3 spans 14 amino acids. With 4 bases clipped from V and 7 bases from J, the junction kept 10 bases outside the gene matches. Germline assignment: CDR1 SGDLS and CDR2 YYNGEE. The CDR3 region has the DNA TGTGCCAGCAGCCTTCCCGGGACAGATAGTGGCTACACCTTC. This encodes CASSLPGTDSGYTF.

This clone was counted once. The chain links TRBV5-1 to TRBJ1-2; tentative D call: TRBD1 (6 bases). The CDR3 runs to 13 residues. The germline V and J ends were trimmed by 0 bases and 6 bases, with 9 bases remaining between them. Germline assignment: CDR1 SGHRS and CDR2 YFSETQ. The DNA for the CDR3 is TGCGCCAGCAGCTTGGCAGGGGTTGATGGCTACACCTTC. This sequence encodes CASSLAGVDGYTF.

This clone was seen a single time. The rearrangement links TRBV5-1 to TRBJ1-3; D may be TRBD1 (6 bases). Per the germline V gene, CDR1 is SGHRS and CDR2 is YFSETQ. V was shortened by 4 bases and J by 0 bases, with 20 bases between the two germline ends. CDR3 size: 18 residues. The CDR3 loop reads CASSPAWAGALSGNTIYF. The CDR3 DNA is TGCGCCAGCAGCCCGGCCTGGGCAGGGGCCCTCTCTGGAAACACCATATATTTT.

This clone appeared a single time. This chain links TRBV3-1 (or the pseudogene TRBV3-2) with TRBJ1-3, with 8 bases fitting TRBD1. Germline V CDR1 and CDR2: LGHDT, YNNKEL (reference sequence). V shed 3 bases, J shed 6 bases, and the junction held 1 base outside the gene matches. The CDR3 spans 13 residues. DNA for the CDR3: TGTGCCAGCAGCCAGGGACAGGCAAACACCATATATTTT. It yields the protein CASSQGQANTIYF.

CDR3 protein: CASRLANMARDRQFQETQYF. CDR3 sequence (DNA): TGTGCAAGTCGCTTAGCGAATATGGCCAGGGACAGACAATTCCAAGAGACCCAGTACTTC. This chain joins TRBV12-2 and TRBJ2-5; TRBD1, the table's D call, was not compared with the DNA. TRBV12-2 is deemed a pseudogene. The CDR3 loop spans 20 amino acids.

The chain combines TRBV11-2 with TRBJ2-3, with 8 bases identical to TRBD2. CDR3 size: 17 residues. Germline V lookup: CDR1 SGHAT, CDR2 FQNNGV. The V and J ends lost 1 base and 0 bases, in that order; junction bases with no gene match: 6. CDR3 sequence reads: CASSLGGRPRSTDTQYF. DNA for the CDR3: TGTGCCAGCAGCTTAGGCGGGAGGCCGAGGAGCACAGATACGCAGTATTTT.

The chain is built from TRBV15 and TRBJ1-2; D is perhaps TRBD1 (5 bases). The CDR3 spans 14 residues. Germline assignment: CDR1 LNHNV and CDR2 YYDKDF (reference sequence). Trimming removed 4 bases from V and 2 bases from J, with 11 bases in between. This CDR3 reads CATSISKGNYGYTF. In nucleotides, the CDR3 is TGTGCCACCAGCATAAGTAAGGGGAACTATGGCTACACCTTC.

This chain links TRBV6-5 with TRBJ1-1; D is ambiguous. The germline V gene encodes CDR1 MNHEY and CDR2 SVGAGI. V lost 5 bases and J 0 bases, leaving 7 bases between the germline ends. The CDR3 totals 13 residues. CDR3 residues: CASSTRLNTEAFF. CDR3 nucleotides: TGTGCCAGCAGTACTCGTCTGAACACTGAAGCTTTCTTT.

The V and J genes are TRBV5-1 and TRBJ1-2, with a possible D match to TRBD1 (6 bases). The CDR3 sequence is 17 residues long. V lost 0 bases to trimming and J lost 0 bases, with 15 bases between them. The germline CDR1 and CDR2 sequences are SGHRS and YFSETQ. DNA for the CDR3: TGCGCCAGCAGCTTGGCGGGACATCCCACCACTAACTATGGCTACACCTTC. It yields the protein CASSLAGHPTTNYGYTF.

This chain joins TRBV11-2 and TRBJ1-6; D is ambiguous. CDR1 is SGHAT and CDR2 is FQNNGV in the germline V gene. There are 13 residues in the CDR3. Trimming took 1 base from V and 13 from J, leaving 11 bases between them. CDR3 nucleotides: TGTGCCAGCAGCTTAGGGGAGGGCCAGCCCCTCCACTTT. Its protein is CASSLGEGQPLHF.

The genes are TRBV30 and TRBJ1-4; D not resolved. The germline gives CDR1 GTSNPN, CDR2 SVGIG (reference sequence). Trimming took off 3 bases at V and 0 bases at J, with 11 bases between the two ends. The CDR3 has 15 residues. The CDR3 nucleotides read TGTGCCTGGAGCGGCGGAGTTGCAACTAATGAAAAACTGTTTTTT. Its protein is CAWSGGVATNEKLFF.

This rearrangement joins TRBV19 to TRBJ1-1, with TRBD1 matching 9 bases. Germline trimming cut 7 bases from V and 5 bases from J; bases unmatched to any gene: 8. CDR1 and CDR2 from the germline V gene are LNHDA and SQIVND (reference sequence). The CDR3 has 14 amino acids. The CDR3 sequence is CASNFRQGGTEAFF. The CDR3 nucleotides read TGTGCCAGTAACTTCCGACAGGGGGGAACTGAAGCTTTCTTT.

The chain is built from TRBV3-1 (or the pseudogene TRBV3-2) and TRBJ1-6; D unclear. This CDR3 has 14 amino acids. CDR1 and CDR2 (germline): LGHDT, YNNKEL (reference sequence). V shed 7 bases and J shed 7 bases, with 14 bases lying between them. CDR3 in amino acids: CASKRQGENSPLHF. For the CDR3, the DNA is TGTGCCAGCAAGAGACAAGGCGAGAATTCACCCCTCCACTTT.